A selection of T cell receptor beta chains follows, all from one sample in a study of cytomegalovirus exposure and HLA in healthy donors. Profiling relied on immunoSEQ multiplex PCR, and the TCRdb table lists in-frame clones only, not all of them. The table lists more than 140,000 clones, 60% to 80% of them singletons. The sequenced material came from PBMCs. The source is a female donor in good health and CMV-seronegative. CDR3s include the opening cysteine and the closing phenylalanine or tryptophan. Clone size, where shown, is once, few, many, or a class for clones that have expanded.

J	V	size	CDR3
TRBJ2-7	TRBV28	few	CASVEGTRGEQYF
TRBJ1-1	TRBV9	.	CASRSRENTEAFF
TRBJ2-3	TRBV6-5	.	CASSSGLAGYTDTQYF
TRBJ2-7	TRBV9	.	CASSPPAETIYEQYF
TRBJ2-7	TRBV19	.	CASSPRTVYEQYF
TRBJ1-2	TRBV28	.	CASSLNGYGYTF
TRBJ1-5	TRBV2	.	CASKDSYLSNQPQHF
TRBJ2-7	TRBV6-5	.	CASSLNSGTGAEQYF
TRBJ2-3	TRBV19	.	CASSILNSLTDTQYF
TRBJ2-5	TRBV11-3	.	CASSPRDKVQYF
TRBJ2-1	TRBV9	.	CASSSPKGLAGVGEQFF